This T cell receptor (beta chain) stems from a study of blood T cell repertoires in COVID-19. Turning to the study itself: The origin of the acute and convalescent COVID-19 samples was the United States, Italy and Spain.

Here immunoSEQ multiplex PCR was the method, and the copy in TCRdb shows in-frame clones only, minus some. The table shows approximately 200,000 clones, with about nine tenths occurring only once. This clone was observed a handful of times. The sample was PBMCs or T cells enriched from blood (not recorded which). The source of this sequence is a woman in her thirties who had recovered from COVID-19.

CDR3 DNA: TGCAGTGCTAGTCATCCTAGCGGATCGAACACCGGGGAGCTGTTTTTT. Translating it yields CSASHPSGSNTGELFF. This chain connects TRBV20-1 to TRBJ2-2, with TRBD2 identical over 7 bases. CDR3 length equals 16 residues. With 3 bases clipped from V and 0 bases from J, the junction kept 7 bases outside the gene matches. Germline V lookup: CDR1 DFQATT, CDR2 SNEGSKA (reference sequence).